This T cell receptor (beta chain) was profiled in a study of blood T cell repertoires in COVID-19. Study information: Acute and convalescent COVID-19 samples came from the United States, Italy and Spain. The cDNA or gDNA used as material had been derived from T cells, B-cell-depleted T cells, or PBMCs.

Authors' analysis steps: How many nucleated cells were present was estimated from reference gene primer amplification. Here immunoSEQ multiplex PCR was the method, and the copy in TCRdb shows in-frame clones only, minus some. V and J calls and clone size follow that table, whereas D and trimming were derived from the DNA. Of 130,000 or so clones listed, about four fifths are singletons. The CDR3 totals 14 residues. Germline assignment: CDR1 MNHEY and CDR2 SVGAGI. The chain recombines TRBV6-5 with TRBJ2-2; 7 bases match TRBD2. Sequenced material: peripheral blood. The origin of this receptor is a human donor in a cohort sampled during active COVID-19. The CDR3 bases are TGTGCATCGGGACTGGGGGGGGATACCGGGGAGCTGTTTTTT. Its protein product is CASGLGGDTGELFF.